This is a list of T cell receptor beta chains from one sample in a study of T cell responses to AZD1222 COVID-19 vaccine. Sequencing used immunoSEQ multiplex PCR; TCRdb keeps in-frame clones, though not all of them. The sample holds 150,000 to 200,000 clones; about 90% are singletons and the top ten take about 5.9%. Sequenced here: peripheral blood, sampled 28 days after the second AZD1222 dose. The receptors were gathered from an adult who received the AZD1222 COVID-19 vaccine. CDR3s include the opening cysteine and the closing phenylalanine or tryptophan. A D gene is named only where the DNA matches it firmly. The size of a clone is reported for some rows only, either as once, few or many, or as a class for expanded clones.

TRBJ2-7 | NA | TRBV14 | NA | TGTGCCAGCAGCCAAGGTCTCTTCTCCGTCGAGGAGCAGTACTTC | CASSQGLFSVEEQYF
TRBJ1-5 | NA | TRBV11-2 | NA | TGTGCCAGCAGCTTAGATAAAGGTGGCAATCAGCCCCAGCATTTT | CASSLDKGGNQPQHF
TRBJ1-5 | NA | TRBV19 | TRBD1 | TGTGCCAGTAGCCTGGGACAGGGCCGTTCTCAGCCCCAGCATTTT | CASSLGQGRSQPQHF
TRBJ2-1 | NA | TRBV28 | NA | TGTGCCAGCAGTAGAACTAGCCGCAATGAGCAGTTCTTC | CASSRTSRNEQFF
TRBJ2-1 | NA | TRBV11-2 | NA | TGTGCCAGCAGCTTAGGCCGGGGGGACAGTAACAGGCCCAATGAGCAGTTCTTC | CASSLGRGDSNRPNEQFF
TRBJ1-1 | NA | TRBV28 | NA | TGTGCCAGCAGCCCCTCTGACAGCTACACTGAAGCTTTCTTT | CASSPSDSYTEAFF
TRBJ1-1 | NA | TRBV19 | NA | TGTGCCAGTAGTTCAGGGCTGGGTGAAGCTTTCTTT | CASSSGLGEAFF
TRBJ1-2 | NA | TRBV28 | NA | TGTGCCAGCAGTTTACTAGGGGCCAACTATGGCTACACCTTC | CASSLLGANYGYTF
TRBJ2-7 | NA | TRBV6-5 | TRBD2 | TGTGCCAGCAGTTACTCGACTAGCGGGAACTCCTACGAGCAGTACTTC | CASSYSTSGNSYEQYF
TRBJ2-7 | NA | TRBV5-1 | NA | TGCGCCAGCAGCTTAGGGACGGAGGGGACCGAGCAGTACTTC | CASSLGTEGTEQYF
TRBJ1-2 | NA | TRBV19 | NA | TGTGCCAGTATAGCGGACAGCTATAATGGCTACACCTTC | CASIADSYNGYTF
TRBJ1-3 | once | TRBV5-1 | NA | TGCGCCAGCAGCTTGGGGCCTCCTGGAAACACCATATATTTT | CASSLGPPGNTIYF
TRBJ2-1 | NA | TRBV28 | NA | TGTGCCAGCAGTTATAGCCTCGAGAACACGGAGCAGTTCTTC | CASSYSLENTEQFF
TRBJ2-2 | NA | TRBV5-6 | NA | TGTGCCAGCAGTCGACGGGGGAAACGGGCCGGGGAGCTGTTTTTT | CASSRRGKRAGELFF
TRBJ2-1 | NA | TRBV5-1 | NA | TGCGCCAGCAGCTTGGAGGGAACAGGTTACTACAATGAGCAGTTCTTC | CASSLEGTGYYNEQFF
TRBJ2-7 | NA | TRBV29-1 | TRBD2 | TGCAGCGGGGGGACTAGCGGCTACGAGCAGTACTTC | CSGGTSGYEQYF
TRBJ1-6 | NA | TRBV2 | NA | TGTGCCAGCAGTGAATCCTCACCCCTCCACTTT | CASSESSPLHF
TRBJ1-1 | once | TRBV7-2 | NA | TGTGCCAGCAGCTTAGTGGGGACCAGGTCGAACACTGAAGCTTTCTTT | CASSLVGTRSNTEAFF
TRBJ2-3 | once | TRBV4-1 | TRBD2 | TGCGCCAGCAGCCAAGATCCCGGGAGCGGGGGGCCCACAGATACGCAGTATTTT | CASSQDPGSGGPTDTQYF
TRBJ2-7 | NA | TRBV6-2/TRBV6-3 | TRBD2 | TGTGCCAGCAGTAATTTAGCGGGAGCTTACGAGCAGTACTTC | CASSNLAGAYEQYF
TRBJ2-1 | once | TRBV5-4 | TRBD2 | TGTGCCAGCAGCGCAGCGGGAGTGGGTGAGCAGTTCTTC | CASSAAGVGEQFF
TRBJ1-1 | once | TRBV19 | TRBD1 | TGTGCCAGTAGTACGGGGACAGAAATGAACACTGAAGCTTTCTTT | CASSTGTEMNTEAFF
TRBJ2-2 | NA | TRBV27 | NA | TGTGCCAGCAAAAGACAGAAAAACACCGGGGAGCTGTTTTTT | CASKRQKNTGELFF
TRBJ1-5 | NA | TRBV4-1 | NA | TGCGCCAGCAGCCAAGGGGCATTCACCAATCAGCCCCAGCATTTT | CASSQGAFTNQPQHF
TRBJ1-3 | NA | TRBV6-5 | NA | TGTGCCAGCAGTTACTCGACAGGAAACACCATATATTTT | CASSYSTGNTIYF
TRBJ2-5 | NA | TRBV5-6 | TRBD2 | TGTGCCAGCAGCGATCGTAGCGGGGCCACGACCCAGTACTTC | CASSDRSGATTQYF
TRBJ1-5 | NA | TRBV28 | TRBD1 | TGTGCCAGCAGGCGTGGGGACAGACCGAATCAGCCCCAGCATTTT | CASRRGDRPNQPQHF
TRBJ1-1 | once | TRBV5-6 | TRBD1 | TGTGCCAGCAGCTTTTGGACAGGGAGGGACACTGAAGCTTTCTTT | CASSFWTGRDTEAFF
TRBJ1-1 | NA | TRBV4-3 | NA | TGCGCCAGCAGCCAAGATGACAGCCTTAGGATCCCTGAAGCTTTCTTT | CASSQDDSLRIPEAFF
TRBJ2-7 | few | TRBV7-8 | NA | TGTGCCAGCAGCCCCCGGACGGGACCCTACGAGCAGTACTTC | CASSPRTGPYEQYF
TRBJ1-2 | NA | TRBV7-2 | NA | TGTGCCAGCAGCAGCGCCCAGGGGCACTATGGCTACACCTTC | CASSSAQGHYGYTF
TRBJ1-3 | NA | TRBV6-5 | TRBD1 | TGTGCCAGCAGCCCAGGGGGCTCTGGAAACACCATATATTTT | CASSPGGSGNTIYF
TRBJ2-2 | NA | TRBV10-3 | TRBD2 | TGTGCCATCAGTGGCCTGGGGCTAGCGGGAGCGAGGGACGGGGAGCTGTTTTTT | CAISGLGLAGARDGELFF
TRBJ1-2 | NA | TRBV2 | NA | TGTGCCAGCAGGGTAAATAGTGGGTCCCTTGGCTACACCTTC | CASRVNSGSLGYTF
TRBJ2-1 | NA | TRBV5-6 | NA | TGTGCCAGCAGCCCCCGAGGGTTGTGGAATGAGCAGTTCTTC | CASSPRGLWNEQFF
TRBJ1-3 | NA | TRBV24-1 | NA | TGTGCCACTACGGACTCCAGAGCCTCTGGAAACACCATATATTTT | CATTDSRASGNTIYF
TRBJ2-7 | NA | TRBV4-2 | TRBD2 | TGTGCCAGCAGCGCCGGGACTAGCGGATCTTCGAGCTCCTACGAGCAGTACTTC | CASSAGTSGSSSSYEQYF
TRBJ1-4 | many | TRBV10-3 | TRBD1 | TGTGCCATCAGTGAGCAACAGGGGGTTTGGGAAAAACTGTTTTTT | CAISEQQGVWEKLFF
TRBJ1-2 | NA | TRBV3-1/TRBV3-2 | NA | TGTGCCAGCAGCCAAGTATCGGGACATAACTATGGCTACACCTTC | CASSQVSGHNYGYTF
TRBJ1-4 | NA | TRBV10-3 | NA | TGTGCCATCAGTGAGTTGGGGGTTGAAAAACTGTTTTTT | CAISELGVEKLFF
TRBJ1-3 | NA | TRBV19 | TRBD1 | TGTGCCAGTAGTATAGCTCGCGGGACAGGACCTGGAAACACCATATATTTT | CASSIARGTGPGNTIYF